This entry features one TCR beta chain sequence. In the authors' methods: The authors estimated nucleated cell counts from reference gene primer amplification. This table comes from immunoSEQ multiplex PCR, and its TCRdb copy is limited to in-frame clones, with some not included. V and J calls and clone size are those listed in that table; D and trimming were worked out from the DNA. The top ten clones hold 0.85% to 1% of a sample with around 250,000 clones, approximately 88% of them seen once. The entry originates in a study of blood T cell repertoires in COVID-19. Across the whole study: The origin of the acute and convalescent COVID-19 samples was the United States, Italy and Spain. From T cells, B-cell-depleted T cells, or PBMCs came the material, which was cDNA or gDNA.

Trimming stripped 2 bases from V and 8 bases from J, with 14 bases between. The CDR3 contains 14 residues. Germline CDR1 is SGHRS and CDR2 is YFSETQ. The gene calls are TRBV5-1 and TRBJ2-1, with D maybe TRBD2 (6 bases). Input material: peripheral blood. The sequence derives from a woman aged 40 to 50 who had recovered from COVID-19. The CDR3 is CASSFNGPGDEQFF. The CDR3 DNA reads TGCGCCAGCAGCTTTAACGGCCCGGGGGATGAGCAGTTCTTC.